One TCR beta chain is described in this entry. The clone's antigen remains unknown. Nothing much larger sits one base from this clone, and base qualities are not available. The High Capacity cDNA Reverse Transcription Kit was used to reverse transcribe all of the isolated RNA, meaning that expressed TCRB transcripts were what got sequenced. Deep immunoSEQ sequencing was applied to naive, central memory and regulatory T cell samples, giving an average of roughly 3.5 million total reads per sample. Sorted cells were lysed in RLT buffer and RNA was extracted with DNase-treated RNeasy Micro or Mini kits, depending on cell number. To prevent cross-contamination, each cell subset was processed individually, whereas patient and healthy donor samples were processed jointly. TCRB sequences were amplified from cDNA with the immunoSEQ multiplex PCR, producing 87-bp fragments spanning the CDR3 region. The amplicons were sequenced using the Illumina HiSeq platform. In the source study's methods: Synthetic template baselines were used to correct PCR bias computationally, reads within Hamming distance 2 were collapsed together, and singletons that could not be merged were discarded. Reads were aligned to IMGT to assign V, D and J genes, CDR3 length, and insertions or deletions at six rearrangement sites. Clonotype counts were normalized to sorted cell number within each subset before computing true diversity and Gini coefficients with the tcR R package. The overlap coefficient, calculated on TCRB nucleotide sequences, was used to quantify repertoire sharing. As a proxy for the pre-selection repertoire, out-of-frame TCRB sequences from naive cells were analyzed. Entries here come from immuneACCESS through TCRdb and include only in-frame sequences with V and J called. Some clones fail to appear in such tables; in the studies checked, an unresolved V gene covers under half of the shortfall, and the cause of the remainder is unknown. The D gene and trimming were derived from the DNA, and the V and J assignments and clone size from that table. The sample table lists under 450,000 clones, around 16% of them with a count of one. Clones ranked in the top ten supply roughly 0.017% of the sample.

This sample was taken from a study of beta chain features in type 1 diabetes (dated by TCRdb to between 2017 and 2018). As for the study more broadly: No differences in mean age, gender distribution, total cell number or subset yield were found between patients and healthy donors. A total of 107,917,701 sorted cells were examined across all samples, and a strong correlation was observed between cell number per subset and RNA yield. The study compared the TCRB repertoires of sorted circulating CD4+ T cell subsets in recently diagnosed type 1 diabetes patients with those in matched healthy donors. Regulatory and stem cell-like memory subsets were obtained from only 8 patients and roughly 8 healthy donors, while naive and central memory subsets were obtained from all 28 donors. The study at large found these results: The naive, central memory and regulatory TCRB repertoires appeared to resemble one another more closely among patients than among healthy donors. At VDJ recombination sites, type 1 diabetes patients had fewer insertions and more deleted nucleotides, which implies abnormalities in thymic rearrangement. Sequencing cDNA rather than genomic DNA could over-represent highly expressing activated cells, although activation and CD3 levels did not differ between groups. Shorter templates might be favored by PCR, yet because patient and control samples were amplified and corrected together, any such skew would affect both groups equally. Type 1 diabetes patients showed a moderate but significant shortening of TCRB CDR3 length in all four CD4+ subsets. Only small numbers of individuals were included in the HLA sub-analyses, which left unresolved whether HLA type had any influence on TCRB rearrangement.

A single peripheral blood draw of approximately 120 mL on average was collected from each donor into heparinised tubes. Using a panel that included CD45RO, CCR7, CD25, CD127, CD95 and CD27, naive, central memory, regulatory and stem cell-like memory CD4+ T cells were sorted on a BD FACSAria II. All sorted populations exceeded 98% purity. PBMCs were separated immediately by Lymphoprep density gradient centrifugation and were stained directly, without being cultured. So that batch effects would be minimized, each experiment stained and sorted samples in pairs, pairing one healthy donor with one patient. The CDR3, cysteine through phenylalanine, is 13 amino acids long. The entry retains the CDR3 DNA only, 39 bases that are in frame from base 1. CDR1 and CDR2 (GTSNPN, SVGIG) derive from the germline V gene (reference sequence). For this chain, trimming is 1 base at the V end and 7 bases at the J end, and the number of junction bases without a gene match is 5.

Sequencing was carried out using naive CD4+ T cells from blood. The cell subset or site tag for this specimen amounts to: true naive CD4+ T cells. The V and J segments used are TRBV30 and TRBJ1-2; 8 junctional bases match TRBD1. The receptor was derived from a woman aged 18-29 years in good health. The CDR3: CAWSAQGALGYTF. The nucleotide sequence reads TGTGCCTGGAGTGCGCAGGGGGCCCTTGGCTACACCTTC.